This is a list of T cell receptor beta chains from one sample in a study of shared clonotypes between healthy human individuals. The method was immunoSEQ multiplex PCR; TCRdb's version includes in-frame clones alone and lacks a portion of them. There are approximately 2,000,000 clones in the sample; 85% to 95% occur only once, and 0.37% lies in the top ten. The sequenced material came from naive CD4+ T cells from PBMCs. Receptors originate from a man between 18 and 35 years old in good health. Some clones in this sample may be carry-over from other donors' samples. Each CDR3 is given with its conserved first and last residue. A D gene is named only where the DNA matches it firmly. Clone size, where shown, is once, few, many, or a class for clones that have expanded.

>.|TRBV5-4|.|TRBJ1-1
CASSLRSGGNTEAFF
TGTGCCAGCAGCTTGAGGTCCGGGGGGAACACTGAAGCTTTCTTT
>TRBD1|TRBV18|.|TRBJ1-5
CASSPETGMGNQPQHF
TGTGCCAGCTCACCAGAGACAGGGATGGGCAATCAGCCCCAGCATTTT
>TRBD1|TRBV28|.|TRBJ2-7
CASRKDRGFSYEQYF
TGTGCCAGCAGAAAAGACAGGGGTTTTTCCTACGAGCAGTACTTC
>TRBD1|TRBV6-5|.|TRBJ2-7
CASSRQGVYEQYF
TGTGCCAGCAGCCGACAGGGGGTCTACGAGCAGTACTTC
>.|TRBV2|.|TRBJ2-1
CASSESGKAEQFF
TGTGCCAGCAGTGAATCCGGGAAGGCCGAGCAGTTCTTC
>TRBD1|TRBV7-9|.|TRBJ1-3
CASSRTGGDTIYF
TGTGCCAGCAGCCGAACAGGGGGGGACACCATATATTTT
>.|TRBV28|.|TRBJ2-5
CASSHVTATQYF
TGTGCCAGCAGTCACGTTACGGCGACCCAGTACTTC
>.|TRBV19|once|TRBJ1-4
CASSESATNEKLFF
TGTGCCAGTAGTGAGAGTGCAACTAATGAAAAACTGTTTTTT
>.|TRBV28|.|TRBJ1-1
CASSLASIPNTEAFF
TGTGCCAGCAGTTTAGCGTCCATCCCGAACACTGAAGCTTTCTTT
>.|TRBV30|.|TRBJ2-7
CAWSRVVRDEQYF
TGTGCCTGGAGTCGCGTTGTGAGGGACGAGCAGTACTTC
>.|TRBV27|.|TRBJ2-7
CASSLALSYEQYF
TGTGCCAGCAGTTTGGCCTTGTCCTACGAGCAGTACTTC
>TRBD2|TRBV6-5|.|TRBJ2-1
CASSYSGGSVYNEQFF
TGTGCCAGCAGTTACTCGGGCGGGAGTGTCTACAATGAGCAGTTCTTC
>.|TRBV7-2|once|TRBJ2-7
CASSPTGREQYF
TGTGCCAGCAGTCCCACAGGGCGTGAGCAGTACTTC
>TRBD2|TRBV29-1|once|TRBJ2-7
CSVVSGINEQYF
TGCAGCGTTGTTAGCGGGATAAACGAGCAGTACTTC
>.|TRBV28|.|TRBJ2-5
CASSLPGARETQYF
TGTGCCAGCAGTTTACCAGGGGCGCGGGAGACCCAGTACTTC
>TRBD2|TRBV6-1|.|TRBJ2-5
CASSEAWSSGAETQYF
TGTGCCAGCAGTGAAGCTTGGAGTAGCGGGGCAGAGACCCAGTACTTC
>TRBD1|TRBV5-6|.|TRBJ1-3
CASSLNRGRENTIYF
TGTGCCAGCAGCTTGAACAGGGGGCGCGAAAACACCATATATTTT
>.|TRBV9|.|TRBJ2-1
CASSVVLGEQFF
TGTGCCAGCAGCGTAGTCTTGGGTGAGCAGTTCTTC
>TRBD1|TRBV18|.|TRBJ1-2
CASSPQEDRGYGYTF
TGTGCCAGCTCACCACAGGAGGACAGGGGCTACGGCTACACCTTC
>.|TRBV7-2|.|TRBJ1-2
CASSSTTASYGYTF
TGTGCCAGCAGCTCTACGACAGCCAGCTATGGCTACACCTTC
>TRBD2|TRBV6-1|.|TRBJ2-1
CASSELASGFYNEQFF
TGTGCCAGCAGTGAACTAGCTAGCGGGTTCTACAATGAGCAGTTCTTC
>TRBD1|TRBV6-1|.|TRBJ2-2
CASSEKDRIGELFF
TGTGCCAGCAGTGAAAAGGACAGGATCGGGGAGCTGTTTTTT
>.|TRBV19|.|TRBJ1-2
CASSRGAGYTF
TGTGCCAGTAGTAGAGGGGCTGGCTACACCTTC
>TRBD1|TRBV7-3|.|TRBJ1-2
CASSSNRGDYGYTF
TGTGCCAGCAGCAGTAACAGGGGAGACTATGGCTACACCTTC
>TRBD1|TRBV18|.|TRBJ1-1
CASSPGQGTEAFF
TGTGCCAGCTCACCGGGACAGGGTACTGAAGCTTTCTTT
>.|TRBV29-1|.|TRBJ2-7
CSVDSWSGANEQYF
TGCAGCGTTGATTCATGGTCAGGCGCAAACGAGCAGTACTTC
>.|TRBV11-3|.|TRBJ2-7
CASSKGLGGTPLRSEQYF
TGTGCCAGCAGCAAAGGCCTCGGCGGAACCCCCCTTCGTTCCGAGCAGTACTTC
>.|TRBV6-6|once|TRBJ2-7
CASGRGALSYEQYF
TGTGCCAGCGGAAGGGGGGCGCTCAGCTACGAGCAGTACTTC
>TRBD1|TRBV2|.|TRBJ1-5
CASSADRGGNQPQHF
TGTGCCAGCAGTGCAGACAGGGGGGGCAATCAGCCCCAGCATTTT
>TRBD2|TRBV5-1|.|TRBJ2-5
CASSTGGLAGSQETQYF
TGCGCCAGCAGCACGGGTGGACTAGCGGGAAGCCAAGAGACCCAGTACTTC
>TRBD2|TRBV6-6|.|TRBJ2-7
CASSFTGTSGSYEQYF
TGTGCCAGCAGTTTCACAGGGACTAGCGGCTCCTACGAGCAGTACTTC
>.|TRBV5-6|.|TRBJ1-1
CASSSVGQGNTEAFF
TGTGCCAGCAGCTCCGTCGGACAAGGGAACACTGAAGCTTTCTTT
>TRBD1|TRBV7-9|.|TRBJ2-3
CASSLDRGKDTQYF
TGTGCCAGCAGCTTAGACAGGGGGAAAGATACGCAGTATTTT
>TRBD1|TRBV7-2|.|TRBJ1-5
CASSLEGQFYQPQHF
TGTGCCAGCAGCTTAGAGGGACAGTTTTATCAGCCCCAGCATTTT
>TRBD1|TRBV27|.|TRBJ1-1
CASSSHRQGGTEAFF
TGTGCCAGCAGTTCCCATCGACAGGGGGGCACTGAAGCTTTCTTT
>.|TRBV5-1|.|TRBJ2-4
CASSEPGAAKNIQYF
TGCGCCAGCAGCGAACCAGGGGCTGCCAAAAACATTCAGTACTTC
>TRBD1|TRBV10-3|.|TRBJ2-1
CAISESSGTGVIEQFF
TGTGCCATCAGTGAGTCGAGCGGGACAGGGGTTATTGAGCAGTTCTTC
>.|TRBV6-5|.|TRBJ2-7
CASSYRHYEQYF
TGTGCCAGCAGTTACCGCCACTACGAGCAGTACTTC
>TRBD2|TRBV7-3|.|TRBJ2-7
CASSHSGRDHEQYF
TGTGCCAGCAGCCATAGCGGGAGGGACCACGAGCAGTACTTC
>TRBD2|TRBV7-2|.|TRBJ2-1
CASSLVSGDYNEQFF
TGTGCCAGCAGCTTAGTTAGCGGGGACTACAATGAGCAGTTCTTC
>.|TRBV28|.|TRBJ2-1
CASSLGLATYNEQFF
TGTGCCAGCAGCCTGGGGCTAGCGACCTACAATGAGCAGTTCTTC
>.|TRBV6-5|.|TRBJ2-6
CASSYVGLAGANVLTF
TGTGCCAGCAGTTACGTGGGGTTAGCTGGGGCCAACGTCCTGACTTTC
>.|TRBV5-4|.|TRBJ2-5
CASSPRVQETQYF
TGTGCCAGCAGCCCGCGAGTCCAAGAGACCCAGTACTTC
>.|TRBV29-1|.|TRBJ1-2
CSVAESTYGYTF
TGCAGCGTTGCAGAGTCAACCTATGGCTACACCTTC
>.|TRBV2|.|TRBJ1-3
CASSVGSSGNTIYF
TGTGCCAGCAGTGTCGGCAGCTCTGGAAACACCATATATTTT
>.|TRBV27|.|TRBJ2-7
CASSFRTAYEQYF
TGTGCCAGCAGTTTCAGGACAGCCTACGAGCAGTACTTC
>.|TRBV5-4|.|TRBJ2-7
CASSLGSLMIGEQYF
TGTGCCAGCAGCTTGGGGTCCCTCATGATCGGCGAGCAGTACTTC
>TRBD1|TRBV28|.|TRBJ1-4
CASSFPAGQANNEKLFF
TGTGCCAGCAGTTTCCCAGCGGGACAGGCGAATAATGAAAAACTGTTTTTT
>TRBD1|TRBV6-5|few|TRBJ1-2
CASSGTGGSGYGYTF
TGTGCCAGCAGTGGGACAGGGGGCTCAGGCTATGGCTACACCTTC
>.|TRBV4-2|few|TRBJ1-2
CASSQGGSGLMNGYTF
TGTGCCAGCAGCCAAGGAGGGTCGGGTTTGATGAATGGCTACACCTTC
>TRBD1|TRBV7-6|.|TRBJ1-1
CASSLTRTGEGRDTEAFF
TGTGCCAGCAGCTTAACCCGAACAGGGGAAGGTAGGGACACTGAAGCTTTCTTT
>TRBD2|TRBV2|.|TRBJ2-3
CACCRAGGTDTQYF
TGTGCCTGCTGTCGGGCGGGAGGCACAGATACGCAGTATTTT
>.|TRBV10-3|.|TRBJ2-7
CAIRQGPLYEQYF
TGTGCCATCCGCCAGGGACCGTTGTACGAGCAGTACTTC